This TCR beta chain came from a study of control samples from healthy donors and cancer patients. The CDR3 covers 17 residues. Germline trimming cut 0 bases from V and 0 bases from J; bases unmatched to any gene: 2. Per germline, CDR1 SGHKS and CDR2 YYEKEE (reference sequence). Produced via immunoSEQ multiplex PCR; TCRdb's table is partial and in-frame only. This repertoire shows tens of thousands of clones, roughly four fifths found once; its top ten account for approximately 25%. The V gene is TRBV5-5, the J gene TRBJ1-5, with 11 bases aligning to TRBD1. The sequenced material came from PBMCs. The TCR sequence derives from a man between 60 and 75 years old with head and neck cancer. CDR3 coding DNA: TGTGCCAGCAGCTTGGAAGGGACAGGGGGTAGCAATCAGCCCCAGCATTTT. Protein product: CASSLEGTGGSNQPQHF. The entire variable domain, with the rest obtained from reference TRBV5-5 and TRBJ1-5, is as follows: DAGVTQSPTHLIKTRGQQVTLRCSPISGHKSVSWYQQVLGQGPQFIFQYYEKEERGRGNFPDRFSARQFPNYSSELNVNALLLGDSALYLCASSLEGTGGSNQPQHFGDGTRLSIL.